Given below is one TCR beta chain in context. What it recognizes is unknown. CDR3 length equals 15 residues. Germline CDR1 is SGHVS and CDR2 is FNYEAQ. J lost 0 bases, V lost 5 bases, and 4 bases had no gene match. This sample is part of a study of cytomegalovirus exposure and HLA in healthy donors. Study-wide background: The 120 validation repertoires, a later analysis reported, used the same platform as the roughly 610 first-cohort repertoires.

Study observations and caveats: Later, an analysis found that TCR clusters from the first cohort tended to co-occur in the 90 to 150 validation repertoires. In vitro work confirmed that a few CMV-associated chains recognize CMV antigens. Reportedly, diagnosis of cytomegalovirus status by the classifier showed high specificity and sensitivity.

Method: immunoSEQ multiplex PCR; TCRdb's copy keeps in-frame clones and lacks some. The data contain 65,000 to 80,000 clones, approximately 93% of them singletons. The chain combines TRBV7-6 with TRBJ2-1, with TRBD2 identical over 7 bases. The sample was PBMCs. The source is a woman younger than 30 in good health and CMV-seropositive. In nucleotides, the CDR3 is TGTGCCAGCAGCCGACTAGCCTCCTCCTACAATGAGCAGTTCTTC. As protein: CASSRLASSYNEQFF.